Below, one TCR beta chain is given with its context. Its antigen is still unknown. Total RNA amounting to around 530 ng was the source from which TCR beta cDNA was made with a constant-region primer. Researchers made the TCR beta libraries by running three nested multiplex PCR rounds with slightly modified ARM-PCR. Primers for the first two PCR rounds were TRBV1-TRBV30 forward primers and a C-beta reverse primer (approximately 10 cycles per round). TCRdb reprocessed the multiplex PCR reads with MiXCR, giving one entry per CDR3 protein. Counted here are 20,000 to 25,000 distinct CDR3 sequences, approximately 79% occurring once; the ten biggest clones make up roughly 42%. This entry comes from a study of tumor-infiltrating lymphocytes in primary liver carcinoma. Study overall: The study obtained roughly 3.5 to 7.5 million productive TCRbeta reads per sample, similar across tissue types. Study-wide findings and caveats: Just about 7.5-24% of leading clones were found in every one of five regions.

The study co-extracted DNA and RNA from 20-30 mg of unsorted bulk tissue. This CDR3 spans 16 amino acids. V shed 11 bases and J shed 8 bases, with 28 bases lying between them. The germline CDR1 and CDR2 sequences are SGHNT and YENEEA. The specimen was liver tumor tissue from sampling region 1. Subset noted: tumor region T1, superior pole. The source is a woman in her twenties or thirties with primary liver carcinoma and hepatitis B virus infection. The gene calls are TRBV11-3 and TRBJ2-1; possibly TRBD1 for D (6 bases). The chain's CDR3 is CAGSSTGHGFLDEQFF. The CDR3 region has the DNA TGTGCCGGTAGTTCAACGGGACACGGTTTCTTGGATGAGCAGTTCTTC.